The rows below give T cell receptor beta chains drawn from one sample of a study of cytomegalovirus exposure and HLA in healthy donors. Libraries were prepared by immunoSEQ multiplex PCR; TCRdb keeps only in-frame clonotypes and omits some of them. Its table records some 200,000 clones. Input material: PBMCs. These receptors came from a boy aged 5-17 years in good health and CMV-seronegative. Each CDR3 is given with its conserved first and last residue. A D gene is named only where the DNA matches it firmly.

V: TRBV11-3
J: TRBJ2-2
D: -
CDR3: CASSSGQTNTGELFF
DNA: TGTGCCAGCAGCTCGGGACAAACTAACACCGGGGAGCTGTTTTTT

V: TRBV9
J: TRBJ2-3
D: TRBD2
CDR3: CASSVGLAGGRADTQYF
DNA: TGTGCCAGCAGCGTAGGACTAGCGGGGGGCAGGGCAGATACGCAGTATTTT

V: TRBV5-1
J: TRBJ1-4
D: -
CDR3: CASSPSGQMIEKLFF
DNA: TGCGCCAGCAGCCCTTCCGGACAGATGATTGAAAAACTGTTTTTT

V: TRBV27
J: TRBJ1-5
D: TRBD1
CDR3: CASSPYRDRGVSGNQPQHF
DNA: TGTGCCAGCAGTCCATACCGGGACAGGGGCGTGTCAGGCAATCAGCCCCAGCATTTT

V: TRBV5-4
J: TRBJ2-5
D: TRBD1
CDR3: CARPKGARETQYF
DNA: TGTGCCAGACCCAAGGGGGCTAGAGAGACCCAGTACTTC

V: TRBV18
J: TRBJ2-7
D: -
CDR3: CASSPPGGQFNEQYF
DNA: TGTGCCAGCTCACCACCCGGCGGACAGTTCAACGAGCAGTACTTC

V: TRBV9
J: TRBJ1-1
D: -
CDR3: CASTPPPGDTEAFF
DNA: TGTGCCAGCACCCCGCCGCCGGGGGACACTGAAGCTTTCTTT

V: TRBV21-1
J: TRBJ2-7
D: -
CDR3: CASIPTGYSYEQYF
DNA: TGTGCCAGCATTCCGACAGGGTATTCCTACGAGCAGTACTTC

V: TRBV14
J: TRBJ2-7
D: -
CDR3: CASSSYGAYEQYF
DNA: TGTGCCAGCAGCAGCTACGGGGCCTACGAGCAGTACTTC

V: TRBV19
J: TRBJ2-2
D: TRBD2
CDR3: CASSTGTSGGRGELFF
DNA: TGTGCCAGTAGTACCGGGACTAGCGGGGGCAGGGGGGAGCTGTTTTTT

V: TRBV5-4
J: TRBJ2-2
D: TRBD1
CDR3: CASSPEVDRANTGELFF
DNA: TGTGCCAGCAGCCCGGAGGTAGACAGGGCGAACACCGGGGAGCTGTTTTTT

V: TRBV6-4
J: TRBJ2-5
D: -
CDR3: CASSDEAEGTQYF
DNA: TGTGCCAGCAGTGACGAGGCGGAGGGGACCCAGTACTTC

V: TRBV2
J: TRBJ1-5
D: -
CDR3: CASSARFAGGTAQPQHF
DNA: TGTGCCAGCAGTGCCCGTTTTGCAGGAGGGACGGCGCAGCCCCAGCATTTT

V: TRBV5-1
J: TRBJ2-1
D: -
CDR3: CASSPPSNPYNEQFF
DNA: TGCGCCAGCAGCCCGCCTAGCAATCCGTACAATGAGCAGTTCTTC

V: TRBV6-1
J: TRBJ2-7
D: -
CDR3: CASKIPVLYEQYF
DNA: TGTGCCAGCAAGATCCCAGTTCTCTACGAGCAGTACTTC

V: TRBV29-1
J: TRBJ2-7
D: TRBD1
CDR3: CSFRDRGREQYF
DNA: TGCAGCTTCCGGGACAGGGGCCGGGAGCAGTACTTC

V: TRBV6-1
J: TRBJ2-3
D: TRBD1
CDR3: CASSDQGADTQYF
DNA: TGTGCCAGCAGTGACCAGGGGGCAGATACGCAGTATTTT

V: TRBV5-4
J: TRBJ2-2
D: TRBD2
CDR3: CASSLGLAGGPGTGELFF
DNA: TGTGCCAGCAGCCTGGGACTAGCGGGGGGGCCCGGGACCGGGGAGCTGTTTTTT

V: TRBV19
J: TRBJ1-1
D: TRBD1
CDR3: CASTQDRGRNTEAFF
DNA: TGTGCCAGTACCCAAGACAGGGGGCGAAACACTGAAGCTTTCTTT

V: TRBV5-1
J: TRBJ2-3
D: TRBD1
CDR3: CASSFRQGPDTQYF
DNA: TGCGCCAGCAGCTTTAGACAGGGTCCAGATACGCAGTATTTT

V: TRBV7-8
J: TRBJ1-6
D: TRBD1
CDR3: CASSLGQESSYNSPLHF
DNA: TGTGCCAGCAGCCTGGGACAGGAAAGCTCCTATAATTCACCCCTCCACTTT

V: TRBV5-5
J: TRBJ2-7
D: TRBD2
CDR3: CASLRLAGDEQYF
DNA: TGTGCCAGCCTCAGACTAGCGGGGGACGAGCAGTACTTC

V: TRBV5-4
J: TRBJ1-4
D: -
CDR3: CAVRTSTNEKLFF
DNA: TGTGCTGTAAGGACTTCAACTAATGAAAAACTGTTTTTT

V: TRBV7-2
J: TRBJ2-7
D: -
CDR3: CASSRNGAGFDEQYF
DNA: TGTGCCAGCAGCAGAAATGGGGCGGGGTTCGACGAGCAGTACTTC

V: TRBV2
J: TRBJ2-7
D: TRBD1
CDR3: CASSEGLGGYYEQYF
DNA: TGTGCCAGCAGTGAAGGATTAGGGGGCTATTACGAGCAGTACTTC

V: TRBV7-2
J: TRBJ1-2
D: -
CDR3: CASSTERGTYGYTF
DNA: TGTGCCAGCAGCACGGAACGGGGGACGTATGGCTACACCTTC

V: TRBV28
J: TRBJ2-1
D: -
CDR3: CASSLYGRVNEQFF
DNA: TGTGCCAGCAGTTTATACGGCAGGGTAAATGAGCAGTTCTTC

V: TRBV6-5
J: TRBJ1-5
D: TRBD1
CDR3: CASRAGTGGNQPQHF
DNA: TGTGCCAGCAGGGCCGGGACAGGGGGCAATCAGCCCCAGCATTTT

V: TRBV7-3
J: TRBJ2-5
D: TRBD2
CDR3: CASSFRESGDGQETQYF
DNA: TGTGCCAGCAGCTTCCGGGAGAGCGGGGACGGTCAAGAGACCCAGTACTTC

V: TRBV11-2
J: TRBJ2-7
D: TRBD2
CDR3: CASSFSGGNEQYF
DNA: TGTGCCAGCAGCTTTAGCGGGGGAAACGAGCAGTACTTC

V: TRBV7-2
J: TRBJ2-3
D: -
CDR3: CASSRVRAVTDTQYF
DNA: TGTGCCAGCAGCCGGGTTCGAGCGGTCACAGATACGCAGTATTTT

V: TRBV19
J: TRBJ1-2
D: -
CDR3: CASSKTSLYGYTF
DNA: TGTGCCAGTAGTAAGACTTCCCTCTATGGCTACACCTTC

V: TRBV4-1
J: TRBJ2-3
D: TRBD2
CDR3: CASSQDQGVGLAGGRDTQYF
DNA: TGCGCCAGCAGCCAAGATCAGGGTGTAGGACTAGCGGGGGGAAGAGATACGCAGTATTTT

V: TRBV11-1
J: TRBJ1-5
D: -
CDR3: CASSLDGRYSNQPQHF
DNA: TGTGCCAGCAGCTTAGACGGCAGGTATAGCAATCAGCCCCAGCATTTT

V: TRBV30
J: TRBJ2-5
D: -
CDR3: CAWSVGGETQYF
DNA: TGTGCCTGGAGTGTCGGAGGGGAGACCCAGTACTTC

V: TRBV18
J: TRBJ1-5
D: -
CDR3: CASSPGGLGNQPQHF
DNA: TGTGCCAGCTCACCGGGGGGGCTTGGCAATCAGCCCCAGCATTTT

V: TRBV7-9
J: TRBJ1-2
D: -
CDR3: CASSLDLQGGYGYTF
DNA: TGTGCCAGCAGCTTAGATCTCCAGGGTGGGTATGGCTACACCTTC

V: TRBV19
J: TRBJ1-6
D: TRBD1
CDR3: CASSIYGQGNSPLHF
DNA: TGTGCCAGTAGTATATACGGACAGGGCAATTCACCCCTCCACTTT

V: TRBV6-6
J: TRBJ1-1
D: -
CDR3: CASRADRNTEAFF
DNA: TGTGCCAGCAGGGCAGACAGGAACACTGAAGCTTTCTTT

V: TRBV5-1
J: TRBJ1-1
D: -
CDR3: CASSPLGGGSEAFF
DNA: TGCGCCAGCAGCCCCTTGGGAGGGGGGTCGGAAGCTTTCTTT

V: TRBV11-2
J: TRBJ2-6
D: TRBD2
CDR3: CASSRSGDSGANVLTF
DNA: TGTGCCAGCTCTCGGAGCGGGGACTCTGGGGCCAACGTCCTGACTTTC

V: TRBV5-1
J: TRBJ2-5
D: -
CDR3: CASSLPGEETQYF
DNA: TGCGCCAGCAGCTTGCCGGGGGAGGAGACCCAGTACTTC

V: TRBV13
J: TRBJ2-1
D: TRBD2
CDR3: CASSEGLNNEQFF
DNA: TGTGCCAGCAGCGAGGGACTAAACAATGAGCAGTTCTTC

V: TRBV11-2
J: TRBJ2-1
D: -
CDR3: CASEGGGNEQFF
DNA: TGTGCCAGCGAGGGGGGGGGCAATGAGCAGTTCTTC

V: TRBV6-5
J: TRBJ2-2
D: TRBD2
CDR3: CASTIAGGAGELFF
DNA: TGTGCCAGCACAATAGCGGGGGGGGCCGGGGAGCTGTTTTTT

V: TRBV19
J: TRBJ2-5
D: TRBD1
CDR3: CASSTGTEETQYF
DNA: TGTGCCAGTAGTACCGGGACAGAAGAGACCCAGTACTTC

V: TRBV29-1
J: TRBJ1-2
D: -
CDR3: CSAPQGGGPGYTF
DNA: TGCAGCGCGCCTCAGGGAGGTGGTCCTGGCTACACCTTC

V: TRBV18
J: TRBJ2-5
D: -
CDR3: CASSPPAEVQETQYF
DNA: TGTGCCAGCTCACCACCGGCGGAAGTCCAAGAGACCCAGTACTTC

V: TRBV5-8
J: TRBJ2-2
D: -
CDR3: CASSLGQNTGELFF
DNA: TGTGCCAGCAGCTTGGGACAGAACACCGGAGAGCTGTTTTTT

V: TRBV30
J: TRBJ2-6
D: -
CDR3: CAWSVPLWASGANVLTF
DNA: TGTGCCTGGAGTGTGCCGTTGTGGGCCTCTGGGGCCAACGTCCTGACTTTC

V: TRBV15
J: TRBJ2-2
D: TRBD1
CDR3: CATSAGQGGTGELFF
DNA: TGTGCCACCAGCGCCGGACAGGGGGGGACCGGGGAGCTGTTTTTT

V: TRBV28
J: TRBJ2-7
D: TRBD2
CDR3: CASSFPLSGGAYEQYF
DNA: TGTGCCAGCAGTTTCCCCTTAAGCGGGGGGGCCTACGAGCAGTACTTC

V: TRBV11-2
J: TRBJ1-1
D: TRBD1
CDR3: CASSLIFGQGEENTEAFF
DNA: TGTGCCAGCAGCCTCATCTTCGGACAGGGAGAAGAGAACACTGAAGCTTTCTTT

V: TRBV5-4
J: TRBJ2-1
D: TRBD2
CDR3: CASSPHNSGGMYEQFF
DNA: TGTGCCAGCAGCCCACATAACAGCGGGGGAATGTATGAGCAGTTCTTC